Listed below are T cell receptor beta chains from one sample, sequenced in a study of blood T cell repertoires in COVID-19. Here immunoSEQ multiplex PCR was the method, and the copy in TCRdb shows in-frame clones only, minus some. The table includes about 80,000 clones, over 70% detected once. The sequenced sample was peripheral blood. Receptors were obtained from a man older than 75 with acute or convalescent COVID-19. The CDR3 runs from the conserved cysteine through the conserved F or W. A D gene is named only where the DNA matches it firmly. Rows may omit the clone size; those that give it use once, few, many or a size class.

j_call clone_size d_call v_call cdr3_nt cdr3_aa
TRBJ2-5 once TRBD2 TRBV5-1 TGCGCCAGCAGCTTGTTAACTAGCGGGCGAGGGTCCAGAGAGACCCAGTACTTC CASSLLTSGRGSRETQYF
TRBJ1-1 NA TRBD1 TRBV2 TGTGCCAGCAGCACGATGGACAGGGGGCTCGGGAACACTGAAGCTTTCTTT CASSTMDRGLGNTEAFF
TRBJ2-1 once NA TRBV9 TGTGCCAGCAGCGAGCAACCCCCGGGCAATGAGCAGTTCTTC CASSEQPPGNEQFF
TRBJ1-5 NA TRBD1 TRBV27 TGTGCCAGCAGTTTATGGGGTTCGACAGGGGGCCTTCAGCCCCAGCATTTT CASSLWGSTGGLQPQHF
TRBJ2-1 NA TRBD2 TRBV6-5 TGTGCCAGCAGCGTCGGTAGCGGGGGGCCCCGTGAGCAGTTCTTC CASSVGSGGPREQFF
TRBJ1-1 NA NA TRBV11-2 TGTGCCAGCGCCACACCAAGGGGCACTGAAGCTTTCTTT CASATPRGTEAFF
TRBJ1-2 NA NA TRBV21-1 TGTGCCAGCAGCAAATCGTCTGGGGGTTTACAGGGGGCCTCACCCTATGGCTACACCTTC CASSKSSGGLQGASPYGYTF
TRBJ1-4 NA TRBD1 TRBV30 TGTGCCTGGAGTGGGACAGGAAATGAAAAACTGTTTTTT CAWSGTGNEKLFF
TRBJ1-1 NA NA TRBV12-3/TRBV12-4 TGTGCCAGCAGTTTACGGGGCACTGAAGCTTTCTTT CASSLRGTEAFF
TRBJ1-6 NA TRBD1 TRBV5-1 TGCGCCAGCAGCGTGACAGGGGGAAAGGGTTCACCCCTCCACTTT CASSVTGGKGSPLHF
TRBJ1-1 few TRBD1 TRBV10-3 TGTGCCATCAGCGAAAGGACAGGGAAGGATCTGGGCACTGAAGCTTTCTTT CAISERTGKDLGTEAFF
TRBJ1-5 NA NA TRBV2 TGTGCCAGCAGCGCGGGACTCTCCCCGACGGAGCCCCAGCATTTT CASSAGLSPTEPQHF
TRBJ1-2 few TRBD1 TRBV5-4 TGTGCCAGCAGCTCCCCGGGACAGCTTCGCGGCTATGGCTACACCTTC CASSSPGQLRGYGYTF
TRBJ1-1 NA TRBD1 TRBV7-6 TGTGCCAGCAGTTACGGGACAGGGGACACTGAAGCTTTCTTT CASSYGTGDTEAFF
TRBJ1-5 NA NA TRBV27 TGTGCCAGCAGTTTATCGAGGGCCTCCAATCAGCCCCAGCATTTT CASSLSRASNQPQHF
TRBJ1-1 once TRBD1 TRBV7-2 TGTGCCAGCAGCCCCAGGACAGGGAACACTGAAGCTTTCTTT CASSPRTGNTEAFF
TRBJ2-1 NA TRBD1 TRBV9 TGTGCCAGCAGCGTAGTTGGGGCAGGGGGCAGTGAGCAGTTCTTC CASSVVGAGGSEQFF
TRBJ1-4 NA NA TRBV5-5 TGTGCCAGCAGCTTGGCCGGTAATGGGGGCGGTGAAAAACTGTTTTTT CASSLAGNGGGEKLFF
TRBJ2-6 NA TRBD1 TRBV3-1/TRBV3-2 TGTGCCAGCAGCCCCCGCTCGGGTGGTGACAGGGGCTCTGGGGCCAACGTCCTGACTTTC CASSPRSGGDRGSGANVLTF
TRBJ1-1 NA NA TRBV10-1 TGCGCCAGCAGGAGGGCCCAGGACACTGAAGCTTTCTTT CASRRAQDTEAFF
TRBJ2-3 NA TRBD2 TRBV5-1 TGCGCCAGCCGTTCTGGGGGGGTACCAGATACGCAGTATTTT CASRSGGVPDTQYF
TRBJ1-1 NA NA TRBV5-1 TGCGCCAGCAGCCCGGACGGGGTGATGGGGACTGAAGCTTTCTTT CASSPDGVMGTEAFF
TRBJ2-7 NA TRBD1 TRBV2 TGTGCCAGCAGGGGGCAGGGGGCAGCCTACGAGCAGTACTTC CASRGQGAAYEQYF
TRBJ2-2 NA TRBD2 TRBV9 TGTGCCAGCAGCGTAGGGACTAGCGGGGGCCTTCGTAACACCGGGGAGCTGTTTTTT CASSVGTSGGLRNTGELFF
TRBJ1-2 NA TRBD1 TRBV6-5 TGTGCCAGCAGTTACAGGGGACAGGGAAGTGGCTACACCTTC CASSYRGQGSGYTF
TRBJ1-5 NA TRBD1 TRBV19 TGTGCCAGTCGCCCGGGACAGGGGAGTCAGCCCCAGCATTTT CASRPGQGSQPQHF
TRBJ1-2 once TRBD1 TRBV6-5 TGTGCCAGCAGTTACGCGGGACAGGGTACGGACTATGGCTACACCTTC CASSYAGQGTDYGYTF
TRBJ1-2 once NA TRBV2 TGTGCCAGCAGTGAAGAGGCAGGGCTGGGCGGCTACACCTTC CASSEEAGLGGYTF
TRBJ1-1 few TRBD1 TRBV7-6 TGTGCCAGCAGCACCCCGGGACAGGGGGCAAGTAGGATGAACACTGAAGCTTTCTTT CASSTPGQGASRMNTEAFF
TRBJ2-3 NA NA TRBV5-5 TGTGCCAGCAGCTTGGTAGTACTCACAGATACGCAGTATTTT CASSLVVLTDTQYF
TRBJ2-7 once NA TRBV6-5 TGTGCTACCGGACGGGACACATATTCCTACGAGCAGTACTTC CATGRDTYSYEQYF
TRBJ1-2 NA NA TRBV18 TGTGCCAGCTCACCACGGAGGCAATTTGGCTACACCTTC CASSPRRQFGYTF
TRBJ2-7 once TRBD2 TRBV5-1 TGCGCCAGCAGCCCGGGACTAGCGGGGGGTGACCCCGAGCAGTACTTC CASSPGLAGGDPEQYF
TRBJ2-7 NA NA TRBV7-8 TGTGCCAGCAGCCTCGACAACCCCGTTGCGGGGGCTAACTACGAGCAGTACTTC CASSLDNPVAGANYEQYF
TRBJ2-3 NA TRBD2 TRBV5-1 TGCGCCAGCAGCTCCGGGGGGAGCGAGGCAGATACGCAGTATTTT CASSSGGSEADTQYF
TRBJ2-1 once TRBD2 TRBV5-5 TGTGCCAGCAGCTTGGGACTCCGAGCGGGGGGGCAAGGAGAGGGTGAGCAGTTCTTC CASSLGLRAGGQGEGEQFF
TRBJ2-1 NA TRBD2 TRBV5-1 TGCGCCAGCAGCTCGGGACTAGCGGGCTACAATGAGCAGTTCTTC CASSSGLAGYNEQFF
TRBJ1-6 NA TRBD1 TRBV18 TGTGCCAGCTCACCTCCCGGGACAGGGTATAATTCACCCCTCCACTTT CASSPPGTGYNSPLHF
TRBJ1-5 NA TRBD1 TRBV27 TGTGCCAGCAGTCCGTACAGGGGTGGTCAGCCCCAGCATTTT CASSPYRGGQPQHF
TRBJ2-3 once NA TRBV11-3 TGTGCCAGCAGCTTAGGGGTCTGGGCCCCGGACACAGATACGCAGTATTTT CASSLGVWAPDTDTQYF
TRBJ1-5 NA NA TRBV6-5 TGTGCCAGCAGGCCGCAGGGGAATAGCAATCAGCCCCAGCATTTT CASRPQGNSNQPQHF
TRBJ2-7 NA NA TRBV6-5 TGTGCCAGCACTAATGTTCGGGGTTTGCATGAGCAGTACTTC CASTNVRGLHEQYF
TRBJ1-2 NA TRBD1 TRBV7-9 TGTGCCAGCAGCTTATCCGGGACAGGGTCTGGCTACACCTTC CASSLSGTGSGYTF
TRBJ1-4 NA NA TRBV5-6 TGTGCCAGCAGCTTTGAGGGGAGGGAAAAACTGTTTTTT CASSFEGREKLFF
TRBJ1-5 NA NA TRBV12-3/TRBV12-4 TGTGCCAGCAGTTCCCGGGGTCAGCCCCAGCATTTT CASSSRGQPQHF
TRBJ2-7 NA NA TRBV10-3 TGTGCCATCAGTGTAGGACAGCAATCCTACGAGCAGTACTTC CAISVGQQSYEQYF
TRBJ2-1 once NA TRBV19 TGTGCCAGTAGTTTTACAGGGTTCCCCTACAATGAGCAGTTCTTC CASSFTGFPYNEQFF
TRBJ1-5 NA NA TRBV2 TGTGCCAGCAGGGGGAGGGAAAATCAGCCCCAGCATTTT CASRGRENQPQHF
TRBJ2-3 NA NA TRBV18 TGTGCCAGCTCACCTCGGAGGGCGGGGTCCACAGATACGCAGTATTTT CASSPRRAGSTDTQYF